The 8 T cell receptor beta chains below all came from one sample that was sequenced in a study of cytomegalovirus exposure and HLA in healthy donors. Clones were sequenced by immunoSEQ multiplex PCR, and TCRdb holds only the in-frame ones, with some missing. Of tens of thousands of clones listed, 84% are singletons. The sample comprised PBMCs. Receptors were obtained from a woman under 30 in good health and CMV-seropositive.

V gene TRBV4-2 combines with J gene TRBJ1-2; no clear D gene. This CDR3 contains 15 residues. The germline gives CDR1 LGHNA, CDR2 YNFKEQ. The V end lost 4 bases, the J end lost 2 bases, and 14 bases lay between the germline ends. The CDR3 here is CASSPYRGENYGYTF. DNA for the CDR3: TGTGCCAGCAGCCCCTACCGCGGGGAAAACTATGGCTACACCTTC.

This chain connects TRBV5-4 to TRBJ2-7; 7 bases match TRBD2. The CDR3 loop spans 15 amino acids. J lost 2 bases, V lost 0 bases, and 5 bases had no gene match. Germline CDR1 reads SGHNT; CDR2 reads YYREEE (reference sequence). The CDR3 DNA is TGTGCCAGCAGCTTGGATCCGGGGGGTGCCTACGAGCAGTACTTC. It translates to CASSLDPGGAYEQYF.

This clone has more than one count but fewer than ten. V usage is TRBV2 and J usage is TRBJ1-6, with 9 bases aligning to TRBD1. Germline assignment: CDR1 SNHLY and CDR2 FYNNEI. The CDR3 runs to 15 residues. The V segment lost 3 bases and the J segment 8 bases; nucleotides outside the gene matches: 5. The CDR3 region is CASSDPGQGYSPLHF. CDR3 coding DNA: TGTGCCAGCAGTGATCCGGGACAGGGATATTCACCCCTCCACTTT.

A word on this clone: Other DNA sequences from this sample encode an identical CDR3 as well. The CDR3 protein is CASSLGTSADTQYF. The DNA for the CDR3 is TGCGCCAGCAGCTTGGGAACTAGTGCAGATACGCAGTATTTT. The V gene is TRBV5-1, the J gene TRBJ2-3; D may be TRBD2 (5 bases). The CDR3 sequence is 14 residues long. With 0 bases removed from V and 4 bases from J, the gap between germline ends came to 9 bases. Germline lookup yields CDR1 SGHRS and CDR2 YFSETQ.

This chain joins TRBV5-1 and TRBJ2-1; a possible D gene is TRBD1 (6 bases). This CDR3 is 14 amino acids long. V was trimmed by 7 bases and J by 9 bases, leaving 20 bases between them. CDR1 is SGHRS, CDR2 YFSETQ, per germline. The CDR3 nucleotides read TGCGCCAGCTGCACCTTCTTACAGGGTGGTGAGCAGTTCTTC. It specifies CASCTFLQGGEQFF.

CDR3 DNA: TGCGCCAGCAGTGACCAGGGAACGAACACTGAAGCTTTCTTT. Translation: CASSDQGTNTEAFF. The chain carries TRBV10-2 and TRBJ1-1, with a tentative D call TRBD1 (5 bases). The CDR3 loop spans 14 amino acids. The V gene lost 3 bases and the J gene lost 1 base, with 9 bases spanning the gap. CDR1 WSHSY and CDR2 SAAADI come from the germline V gene.

CDR3 residues: CASSKNGGGQGPEEQYF. The CDR3 DNA reads as TGTGCCAGTAGCAAGAATGGGGGGGGACAGGGTCCGGAGGAGCAGTACTTC. The V gene is TRBV19, the J gene TRBJ2-7; TRBD1 matches at 9 bases. CDR3 length: 17 amino acids. Per germline, CDR1 LNHDA and CDR2 SQIVND (reference sequence). The V segment lost 6 bases and the J segment 7 bases; nucleotides outside the gene matches: 19. Using reference TRBV19 and TRBJ2-7 for the parts outside the CDR3, the full variable domain is DGGITQSPKYLFRKEGQNVTLSCEQNLNHDAMYWYRQDPGQGLRLIYYSQIVNDFQKGDIAEGYSVSREKKESFPLTVTSAQKNPTAFYLCASSKNGGGQGPEEQYFGPGTRLTVT.

The chain couples TRBV28 to TRBJ1-1; 7 bases match TRBD1. The CDR3 spans 14 residues. Germline V gene lookup returns CDR1 MDHEN and CDR2 SYDVKM. V lost 3 bases, J lost 11 bases, and 12 bases stayed unmatched. The chain's CDR3 is CASSFDDRALGAFF. CDR3 bases: TGTGCCAGCAGTTTCGATGACAGGGCCCTTGGGGCTTTCTTT.